This record looks at one TCR beta chain sequence and its context. The antigen is unknown. V lost 5 bases, J lost 8 bases, and 19 bases lay in between. Germline V gene sequence: CDR1 SQVTM, CDR2 ANQGSEA. The CDR3 is made up of 14 amino acids. The data originate from a study of blood T cells in healthy people across ages. Study results and caveats: In the absence of known donor CMV status, changes in expanded clonotypes were possibly confounded.

Next came a second PCR, run for 7 to 11 cycles, which used a sample-barcoded 5' primer along with a J-beta primer mix. TCRdb re-analysed the 5' RACE reads in MiXCR, keeping a single row per CDR3 protein. The sample has 450,000 to 700,000 distinct CDR3 sequences, 27% seen once; the top ten hold 15% to 20%. Drawing of peripheral blood yielded ten milliliters from each donor. The V and J genes are TRBV29-1 and TRBJ2-1, with D possibly called TRBD1 or TRBD2 (5 bases each). The source material was blood. The receptor comes from a woman aged 65 to 85 in good health. CDR3 loop: CSVRGTSAVDEQFF. DNA of the CDR3: TGCAGCGTTCGAGGGACCTCGGCCGTCGATGAGCAGTTCTTC.